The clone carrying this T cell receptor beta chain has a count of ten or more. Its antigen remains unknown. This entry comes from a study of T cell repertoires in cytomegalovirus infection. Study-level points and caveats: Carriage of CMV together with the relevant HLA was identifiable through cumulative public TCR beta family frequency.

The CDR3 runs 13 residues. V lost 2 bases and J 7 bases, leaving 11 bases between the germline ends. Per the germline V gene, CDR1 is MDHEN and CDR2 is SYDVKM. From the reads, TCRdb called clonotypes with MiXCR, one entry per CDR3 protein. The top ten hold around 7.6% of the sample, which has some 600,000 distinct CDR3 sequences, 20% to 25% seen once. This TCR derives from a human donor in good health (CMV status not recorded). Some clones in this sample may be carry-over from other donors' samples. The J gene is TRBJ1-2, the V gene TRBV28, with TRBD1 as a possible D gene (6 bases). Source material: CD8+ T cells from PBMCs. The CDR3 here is CASSLGGASGYTF. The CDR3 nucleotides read TGTGCCAGCAGTTTAGGGGGGGCTTCTGGCTACACCTTC.